Listed here are 10 T cell receptor beta chains from one sample, sequenced in a study of response to subunit inactivated influenza vaccine. Each CDR3 protein gets one entry after TCRdb re-called the RT-PCR reads with MiXCR. The sample carries around 580,000 distinct CDR3 sequences, 10% to 15% recorded once. The sequencing here drew on PBMCs from blood, taken on the day of vaccination. The receptors shown here come from a man between 45 and 60 years old who received an inactivated influenza vaccine.

The chain links TRBV29-1 to TRBJ2-1, with a tentative D call TRBD2 (6 bases). Trimming left V 7 bases short and J 10 bases short, with 14 bases between. This CDR3 has 11 amino acids. Germline values: CDR1 SQVTM, CDR2 ANQGSEA. CDR3 sequence (DNA): TGCAGCGCCCGGGACTCCCTGGAGCAGTTCTTC. Its protein is CSARDSLEQFF.

Only a few counts were recorded for this clonotype. The V call is TRBV9, the J call TRBJ2-2, with 7 bases fitting TRBD1. V was clipped by 7 bases and J by 6 bases; unmatched bases: 12. The CDR3 extends over 15 amino acids. In germline, CDR1 is SGDLS, CDR2 YYNGEE. Written as DNA, the CDR3 is TGTGCCAGCGAGGGGGCGGCGGAGATATCCGGGGAGCTGTTTTTT. This gives the protein CASEGAAEISGELFF.

The chain is built from TRBV9 and TRBJ2-3, with D perhaps matching TRBD2 (6 bases). The CDR3 consists of 16 residues. Trimming took off 6 bases at V and 1 base at J, with 18 bases between the two ends. CDR1 and CDR2 from the germline V gene are SGDLS and YYNGEE. The CDR3 DNA follows: TGTGCCAGCACCAAAGGGGCGGGATTACGCACAGATACGCAGTATTTT. Encoded protein: CASTKGAGLRTDTQYF.

The chain links TRBV25-1 to TRBJ2-1, with D possibly matching TRBD2 (5 bases). V lost 8 bases and J 7 bases, leaving 12 bases between the germline ends. This CDR3 contains 12 residues. CDR1 is MGHDK and CDR2 is SYGVNS in the germline V gene. CDR3 in amino acids: CASEDPGNEQFF. For the CDR3, the DNA is TGTGCCAGCGAGGACCCGGGGAATGAGCAGTTCTTC.

This clonotype was counted a few times. The chain is built from TRBV2 and TRBJ2-1, with a tentative D call TRBD2 (5 bases). V lost 6 bases and J 8 bases, leaving 14 bases between the germline ends. Germline loops: CDR1 SNHLY, CDR2 FYNNEI. The CDR3 is 13 residues long. The CDR3 loop is CASSRERDHEQFF. For the CDR3, the DNA is TGTGCCAGCAGCCGGGAACGCGATCATGAGCAGTTCTTC.

This clonotype has more than one count but fewer than ten. This chain connects TRBV12-3 or TRBV12-4 to TRBJ2-7; D perhaps matches TRBD1 (6 bases). The germline V and J ends were trimmed by 6 bases and 0 bases, with 12 bases remaining between them. The CDR3 covers 14 residues. The CDR3 nucleotides read TGTGCCAGCAGGAGGGGGATTAGCTCCTACGAGCAGTACTTC. Residues: CASRRGISSYEQYF.

This clonotype has just a few counts. The genes are TRBV11-2 and TRBJ2-5, with 10 positions matching TRBD2. Germline V CDR1 and CDR2: SGHAT, FQNNGV. The length of the CDR3 is 18 residues. V lost 1 base to trimming and J lost 2 bases; unmatched junction nucleotides: 10. Here the CDR3 DNA reads TGTGCCAGCAGCTTAGGGGGGACTAGCGCCTACCTACAAGAGACCCAGTACTTC. As protein: CASSLGGTSAYLQETQYF.

This chain links TRBV5-1 with TRBJ1-4; the match to TRBD1 covers 11 bases. The germline V gene encodes CDR1 SGHRS and CDR2 YFSETQ. V trimming: 3 bases; J trimming: 7 bases; junction bases outside the gene matches: 5. The CDR3 contains 15 residues. The CDR3 nucleotides read TGCGCCAGCAGCTCTACGGGACAGGGGGGTGAAAAACTGTTTTTT. This gives the protein CASSSTGQGGEKLFF.

The J gene is TRBJ2-1, the V gene TRBV28; 9 positions match TRBD2. V lost 5 bases and J lost 6; bases outside the gene matches: 11. The CDR3 spans 16 residues. Germline loops: CDR1 MDHEN, CDR2 SYDVKM. CDR3 coding DNA: TGTGCCAGCAGTGGGGGGTGGGGGACTAGCAGCAATGAGCAGTTCTTC. Translating it yields CASSGGWGTSSNEQFF.

This clonotype was counted at least ten times. The gene calls are TRBV28 and TRBJ2-2; TRBD2 matches at 9 bases. J gave up 1 base and V 9 bases, and 3 bases lay outside the gene matches. This CDR3 is built from 14 residues. CDR1 is MDHEN, CDR2 SYDVKM, per germline. For the CDR3, the DNA is TGTGCCAGTCTAGCGGGAAGGAACACCGGGGAGCTGTTTTTT. Amino acid sequence: CASLAGRNTGELFF.